This TCR beta chain was recovered during a study of blood T cell repertoires in COVID-19. The overall study: Samples taken during acute and convalescent COVID-19 were collected in the United States, Italy and Spain. The analysed material was cDNA or gDNA that came from T cells, B-cell-depleted T cells, or PBMCs.

Germline CDR1 and CDR2: SNHLY and FYNNEI. Trimming pared 0 bases from V and 6 bases from J, leaving 15 bases between. The CDR3 totals 16 residues. Recruited during active infection, patients (from Seattle) were subsequently followed longitudinally. In the authors' methods: Estimation of nucleated cell counts was performed using reference gene primer amplification. TCRdb's copy holds only in-frame clones and misses some; the assay was immunoSEQ multiplex PCR. The D gene and trimming were derived from the DNA, and the V and J assignments and clone size from that table. The sample holds 360,000 or so clones; approximately 90% are singletons and the top ten take roughly 3.9%.

The sequenced material came from peripheral blood. This TCR was recovered from a woman aged 55 to 70 with COVID-19, enrolled during active disease. This chain links TRBV2 with TRBJ1-5, with D unclear. CDR3 amino acids: CASSEAQGGIGQPQHF. The CDR3 nucleotides read TGTGCCAGCAGTGAAGCGCAAGGCGGGATCGGTCAGCCCCAGCATTTT.